The rows below give T cell receptor beta chains drawn from one sample of a study of T cells in Graves' hyperthyroidism and ophthalmopathy. TCRdb passed the multiplex PCR reads through MiXCR, listing each CDR3 protein once. Here the sample spans 460,000 or so distinct CDR3 sequences, around 15% being singletons. The sequencing sample was made of blood. These receptors were taken from a woman aged 18-30 years with Graves' hyperthyroidism. CDR3s include the opening cysteine and the closing phenylalanine or tryptophan. A D gene is named only where the DNA matches it firmly. Part of the rows lack a size; the others show once, few, many or a class for expanded clones.

V gene	D gene	clone size	CDR3 length	J gene	CDR3 protein	CDR3 DNA
TRBV12-3/TRBV12-4	.	many	14	TRBJ1-2	CASSFGGLERGYTF	TGTGCCAGCAGTTTTGGAGGGCTCGAGCGTGGCTACACCTTC
TRBV5-6	TRBD1	.	13	TRBJ1-6	CASRTGYGSPLHF	TGTGCCAGCAGGACAGGGTACGGTTCTCCCCTCCACTTT
TRBV7-9	TRBD1	many	16	TRBJ2-2	CASSSTGDRITGELFF	TGTGCCAGCAGCTCAACCGGGGACAGGATCACCGGGGAGCTGTTTTTT
TRBV2	TRBD1	many	13	TRBJ2-1	CASSRGRYNEQFF	TGTGCCAGCAGCAGGGGGCGATACAATGAGCAGTTCTTC
TRBV27	.	many	16	TRBJ1-6	CASRTSPRVENSPLHF	TGTGCCAGCAGGACATCCCCCAGGGTGGAGAATTCACCCCTCCACTTT
TRBV30	.	many	12	TRBJ1-1	CAWSVGGTEAFF	TGTGCCTGGAGTGTAGGGGGCACTGAAGCTTTCTTT
TRBV7-9	TRBD1	.	17	TRBJ2-7	CASSFNMTGGWDYEQYF	TGTGCCAGCAGCTTCAACATGACAGGGGGCTGGGACTACGAGCAGTACTTC
TRBV7-8	.	many	13	TRBJ1-1	CASSLGVETEAFF	TGTGCCAGCAGTCTTGGTGTTGAGACTGAAGCTTTCTTT
TRBV27	.	many	14	TRBJ2-1	CASSFQGNYNEQFF	TGTGCCAGCAGTTTTCAGGGGAACTACAATGAGCAGTTCTTC
TRBV3-1	.	many	15	TRBJ2-7	CASSRRASRTGEQYF	TGTGCCAGCAGCCGACGGGCTAGCCGTACTGGGGAGCAGTACTTC
TRBV6-2/TRBV6-3	.	many	15	TRBJ1-5	CASSRDGASNQPQHF	TGTGCCAGCAGCCGCGACGGAGCCAGCAATCAGCCCCAGCATTTT
TRBV28	TRBD2	many	18	TRBJ2-3	CAGGPRRALAGSTDTQYF	TGTGCCGGGGGACCGCGCCGGGCATTAGCGGGATCTACAGATACGCAGTATTTT
TRBV28	.	.	15	TRBJ1-1	CASSSGRSGNTEAFF	TGTGCCAGCAGTTCGGGAAGGAGTGGGAACACTGAAGCTTTCTTT
TRBV19	TRBD1	many	14	TRBJ1-6	CASSPYRGDSPLHF	TGTGCCAGTAGTCCCTACAGGGGTGATTCACCCCTCCACTTT
TRBV19	.	.	11	TRBJ1-1	CASTGWTEAFF	TGTGCCAGTACGGGGTGGACTGAAGCTTTCTTT
TRBV7-6	.	many	13	TRBJ1-1	CASSLALGTEAFF	TGTGCCAGCAGCTTAGCGCTTGGGACTGAAGCTTTCTTT
TRBV20-1	.	many	12	TRBJ2-3	CSAPPGTDTQYF	TGCAGTGCTCCCCCCGGGACAGATACGCAGTATTTT
TRBV12-5	.	many	16	TRBJ2-7	CASGPVFSSHVGEQYF	TGTGCTAGTGGCCCCGTCTTTAGTTCCCATGTAGGGGAGCAGTACTTC
TRBV27	TRBD2	many	15	TRBJ2-2	CASSFEAGGAGELFF	TGTGCCAGCAGTTTCGAAGCGGGAGGTGCCGGGGAGCTGTTTTTT
TRBV29-1	.	.	15	TRBJ2-3	CSVELGRGGIDTQYF	TGCAGCGTTGAATTGGGCAGAGGGGGAATAGATACGCAGTATTTT
TRBV30	.	many	12	TRBJ2-1	CAWSVSLREQFF	TGTGCCTGGAGTGTCTCTTTACGTGAGCAGTTCTTC
TRBV3-1	TRBD2	.	15	TRBJ2-7	CASSQGGGTYYEQYF	TGTGCCAGCAGCCAAGGGGGGGGGACCTACTACGAGCAGTACTTC
TRBV3-1	.	.	14	TRBJ1-1	CASSPRAGNIEAFF	TGTGCCAGCAGCCCGAGAGCGGGGAACATTGAAGCTTTCTTT
TRBV6-1	TRBD1	many	18	TRBJ1-5	CASIARDRGLDSNQPQHF	TGTGCCAGCATCGCCCGGGACAGGGGGCTGGATAGCAATCAGCCCCAGCATTTT
TRBV2	.	.	13	TRBJ1-1	CAGPEIGDTEAFF	TGTGCCGGTCCCGAGATAGGTGACACTGAAGCTTTCTTT
TRBV9	TRBD1	many	16	TRBJ1-1	CASSSATGGLNTEAFF	TGTGCCAGCAGCTCCGCGACAGGGGGCCTGAACACTGAAGCTTTCTTT
TRBV6-1	.	many	13	TRBJ1-1	CASIIGLWAEAFF	TGTGCCAGCATCATCGGGCTATGGGCTGAAGCTTTCTTT
TRBV7-9	.	many	15	TRBJ2-1	CASSPTSIRDNEQFF	TGTGCCAGCAGCCCTACTAGCATCAGGGACAATGAGCAGTTCTTC
TRBV30	.	many	14	TRBJ2-2	CAWSYHSGSGELFF	TGTGCCTGGAGTTACCATAGTGGGTCCGGGGAGCTGTTTTTT
TRBV29-1	.	many	15	TRBJ1-2	CSVVGREVVADGYTF	TGCAGCGTTGTGGGCAGGGAGGTCGTTGCGGATGGCTACACCTTC
TRBV5-1	.	many	15	TRBJ2-7	CASTTRTGSSYEQYF	TGCGCCAGCACGACCCGGACGGGGAGCTCCTACGAGCAGTACTTC
TRBV11-1	.	many	17	TRBJ2-1	CASSWGVGGEEYNEQFF	TGTGCCAGCAGCTGGGGTGTTGGGGGCGAAGAATACAATGAGCAGTTCTTC
TRBV18	.	many	15	TRBJ2-3	CASSPILYFTDTQYF	TGTGCCAGCTCACCCATTTTATACTTCACAGATACGCAGTATTTT
TRBV4-1	.	.	17	TRBJ2-3	CASSQLGRRGATDTQYF	TGCGCCAGCAGCCAACTCGGCCGGCGAGGGGCTACAGATACGCAGTATTTT
TRBV7-3	.	many	14	TRBJ1-1	CASSLNGRSGEAFF	TGTGCCAGCAGCTTAAATGGTAGGAGCGGTGAAGCTTTCTTT
TRBV20-1	TRBD2	.	15	TRBJ2-2	CSASTSGKNTGELFF	TGCAGTGCTTCGACTAGCGGGAAGAACACCGGGGAGCTGTTTTTT
TRBV6-5	TRBD1	few	14	TRBJ2-1	CASSYFTTGDEQFF	TGTGCCAGCAGTTACTTTACAACAGGGGATGAGCAGTTCTTC
TRBV5-1	TRBD2	once	13	TRBJ2-1	CASSLLAGNEQFF	TGCGCCAGCAGCCTCTTAGCGGGCAATGAGCAGTTCTTC
TRBV5-1	.	many	16	TRBJ2-2	CASSTIDTRNTGELFF	TGCGCCAGCAGCACTATAGACACTCGCAACACCGGGGAGCTGTTTTTT
TRBV20-1	TRBD2	few	15	TRBJ2-2	CSAFGTSGNTGELFF	TGCAGTGCTTTCGGGACTAGCGGGAACACCGGGGAGCTGTTTTTT
TRBV15	TRBD2	few	19	TRBJ2-1	CATSRDLVKREDSYNEQFF	TGTGCCACCAGCAGAGATCTGGTTAAGCGGGAGGACTCCTACAATGAGCAGTTCTTC
TRBV7-9	.	few	12	TRBJ2-7	CASSLPNYEQYF	TGTGCCAGCAGCTTACCCAACTACGAGCAGTACTTC
TRBV12-3/TRBV12-4	.	few	14	TRBJ1-2	CASSLERGAVGYTF	TGTGCCAGCAGTTTAGAGCGGGGGGCGGTTGGCTACACCTTC
TRBV5-4	TRBD1	few	18	TRBJ2-3	CASSHGNLGGLGRDTQYF	TGTGCCAGCAGTCACGGAAATTTAGGGGGCCTCGGCAGGGATACGCAGTATTTT
TRBV12-3/TRBV12-4	.	many	12	TRBJ1-2	CASTLHLGGYTF	TGTGCCAGCACCCTCCACCTAGGCGGCTACACCTTC
TRBV9	.	many	15	TRBJ2-1	CASSARGRTSNEQFF	TGTGCCAGCAGCGCCAGGGGGAGGACTAGCAATGAGCAGTTCTTC
TRBV5-1	TRBD1	many	15	TRBJ1-2	CASSLDGQGMNGYTF	TGCGCCAGCAGCTTAGACGGACAGGGTATGAATGGCTACACCTTC
TRBV3-1	TRBD2	few	16	TRBJ2-7	CASSPETSGSSYEQYF	TGTGCCAGCAGCCCGGAGACTAGCGGATCCTCCTACGAGCAGTACTTC
TRBV12-3/TRBV12-4	.	many	15	TRBJ2-3	CASSPYRARTDTQYF	TGTGCCAGCAGTCCGTACAGGGCTAGAACAGATACGCAGTATTTT
TRBV27	TRBD2	.	14	TRBJ2-7	CASANSGSSGEQYF	TGTGCCAGCGCCAACAGCGGGAGTTCGGGCGAGCAGTACTTC
TRBV3-1	.	many	14	TRBJ1-2	CASSQGIQDYGYTF	TGTGCCAGCAGCCAAGGGATTCAGGACTATGGCTACACCTTC
TRBV7-9	TRBD1	.	15	TRBJ2-7	CASSHQGQGSYEQYF	TGTGCCAGCAGCCACCAGGGACAGGGGTCCTACGAGCAGTACTTC
TRBV12-3/TRBV12-4	.	.	17	TRBJ1-5	CASSLGPPDGSNQPQHF	TGTGCCAGCAGTTTAGGCCCCCCCGACGGTAGCAATCAGCCCCAGCATTTT
TRBV20-1	TRBD1	many	16	TRBJ1-4	CSARKAGGATNEKLFF	TGCAGTGCTAGAAAAGCAGGGGGAGCAACTAATGAAAAACTGTTTTTT
TRBV20-1	.	.	15	TRBJ2-1	CSARARGPPINEQFF	TGCAGTGCTAGAGCGAGAGGGCCCCCGATTAATGAGCAGTTCTTC
TRBV7-6	.	many	12	TRBJ1-1	CASSQSGTEAFF	TGTGCCAGCAGCCAATCGGGTACTGAAGCTTTCTTT
TRBV12-3/TRBV12-4	.	many	13	TRBJ1-1	CASSFARETEAFF	TGTGCCAGCAGTTTCGCCAGGGAAACTGAAGCTTTCTTT